These 8 T cell receptor beta chains were sequenced from one sample in a study of blood T cell repertoires in COVID-19. Measured with immunoSEQ multiplex PCR; TCRdb has only the in-frame clones, and not every one. The sample includes under 200,000 clones, more than 80% of them seen just once. Sequencing was done on a sample of peripheral blood. Receptors were obtained from a man in his forties or fifties with acute or convalescent COVID-19.

V gene TRBV27 combines with J gene TRBJ2-3; D perhaps matches TRBD1 (5 bases). The germline CDR1 and CDR2 sequences are MNHEY and SMNVEV (reference sequence). The CDR3 has 16 residues. The V gene lost 3 bases and the J gene lost 0 bases, with 13 bases spanning the gap. CDR3 protein: CASSLELRESTDTQYF. For the CDR3, the DNA is TGTGCCAGCAGTTTGGAGCTCAGGGAAAGCACAGATACGCAGTATTTT.

DNA for the CDR3: TGTGCCAGCAGATTAGCGGGAGTGAACACCGGGGAGCTGTTTTTT. Translated: CASRLAGVNTGELFF. This sequence joins TRBV2 and TRBJ2-2, with 9 positions matching TRBD2. V was clipped by 6 bases and J by 1 base; unmatched bases: 3. Per the germline V gene, CDR1 is SNHLY and CDR2 is FYNNEI. The CDR3 extends over 15 amino acids.

In DNA, the CDR3 is TGTGCCAGCAGGCTTACAGGGGTCGGCTCACCCCTCCACTTT. This translates into CASRLTGVGSPLHF. V is TRBV6-5 and J is TRBJ1-6, with TRBD1 matching 7 bases. In germline, CDR1 is MNHEY, CDR2 SVGAGI. The ends lost 6 bases at V and 10 bases at J; junction bases unmatched: 9. This CDR3 has 14 amino acids.

The chain uses TRBV28 and TRBJ1-2, with 10 bases identical to TRBD1. CDR1 is MDHEN and CDR2 is SYDVKM in the germline V gene. Losses at the gene ends were 6 bases for V and 5 bases for J; bases not matched to a gene: 12. This CDR3 comprises 16 residues. CDR3: CASSQGTGVPGYGYTF. CDR3 coding DNA: TGTGCCAGCAGCCAGGGGACAGGGGTTCCGGGGTATGGCTACACCTTC.

The rearrangement joins TRBV29-1 to TRBJ1-1; no firm D call. CDR1 SQVTM and CDR2 ANQGSEA come from the germline V gene. The ends were cut back, 4 bases at V and 1 base at J, with 4 bases in the middle. The CDR3 covers 11 residues. The CDR3 loop reads CSVARNTEAFF. DNA for the CDR3: TGCAGCGTTGCCCGGAACACTGAAGCTTTCTTT.

This chain's CDR3 is CATAGAANTEAFF. The CDR3 DNA reads as TGTGCCACCGCGGGGGCCGCTAACACTGAAGCTTTCTTT. The rearrangement joins TRBV24-1 to TRBJ1-1; tentatively, D is TRBD1 (6 bases). Germline V lookup: CDR1 KGHDR, CDR2 SFDVKD. This CDR3 is built from 13 residues. The V and J ends lost 9 bases and 2 bases respectively, with 12 bases between them.

V is TRBV27 and J is TRBJ2-3; 9 bases agree with TRBD2. The CDR3 extends over 15 amino acids. CDR1 is MNHEY and CDR2 is SMNVEV in the germline V gene (reference sequence). V dropped 3 bases and J dropped 0; count of bases not matched to a gene: 1. The CDR3 loop reads CASSFSGRSTDTQYF. As DNA, the CDR3 is TGTGCCAGCAGTTTTAGCGGGAGAAGCACAGATACGCAGTATTTT.

The chain joins TRBV27 to TRBJ1-5; D is ambiguous. Trimming shortened V by 2 bases and J by 1 base, and 6 bases separated the two germline ends. The CDR3 length is 14 residues. Germline CDR1 MNHEY, CDR2 SMNVEV (reference sequence). CDR3: CASSLIQSNQPQHF. CDR3 DNA sequence: TGTGCCAGCAGTTTAATACAGAGCAATCAGCCCCAGCATTTT.